Listed below are T cell receptor beta chains from one sample, sequenced in a study of blood T cells in healthy people across ages. Each CDR3 protein gets one entry after TCRdb re-called the 5' RACE reads with MiXCR. This table holds 920,000 or so distinct CDR3 sequences, 40% to 50% found once. The sample consisted of blood. Every receptor here comes from a woman aged 60 to 75 in good health. Both conserved end residues are part of each CDR3. The D gene is left open where the match is weak. Clone size, where shown, is once, few, many, or a class for clones that have expanded.

v_call,d_call,clone_size,j_call,cdr3_aa,cdr3_nt
TRBV3-1,TRBD2,NA,TRBJ2-7,CASSPRGGRNYEQYF,TGTGCCAGCAGCCCTCGGGGGGGGAGGAACTACGAGCAGTACTTC
TRBV12-3/TRBV12-4,NA,NA,TRBJ2-7,CASSFRGGVYEQYF,TGTGCCAGCAGTTTTAGGGGGGGGGTGTACGAGCAGTACTTC
TRBV7-8,NA,once,TRBJ1-4,CASSLELEKLFF,TGTGCCAGCAGCTTAGAGCTTGAAAAACTGTTTTTT
TRBV5-5,TRBD1,NA,TRBJ2-1,CVSSLADRTGPHQYNEQFF,TGTGTCAGCAGCTTGGCCGACCGGACAGGACCGCATCAATACAATGAGCAGTTCTTC
TRBV2,TRBD2,many,TRBJ2-4,CASRGSGLARIQYF,TGTGCCAGCAGGGGTAGCGGACTAGCGCGAATTCAGTACTTC
TRBV20-1,NA,NA,TRBJ1-5,CSVEDKGNQPQHF,TGCAGTGTTGAGGACAAGGGCAATCAGCCCCAGCATTTT
TRBV15,NA,few,TRBJ2-7,CATSRRQRPYEQYF,TGTGCCACCAGCAGAAGACAGAGGCCCTACGAGCAGTACTTC
TRBV3-1,NA,few,TRBJ2-7,CASSGYTRFSSYEQYF,TGTGCCAGCAGCGGGTACACCCGGTTCAGCTCCTACGAGCAGTACTTC
TRBV28,TRBD1,few,TRBJ1-2,CASSSPDRGNYGYTF,TGTGCCAGCAGTTCCCCGGACAGGGGAAACTATGGCTACACCTTC
TRBV20-1,TRBD1,NA,TRBJ2-3,CSARAGQGDPTDTQYF,TGCAGTGCTAGAGCGGGACAGGGGGACCCTACAGATACGCAGTATTTT
TRBV6-2/TRBV6-3,NA,NA,TRBJ2-2,CASSSYRGRNGELFF,TGTGCCAGCAGTTCGTACCGGGGGCGTAACGGGGAGCTGTTTTTT
TRBV20-1,NA,NA,TRBJ2-7,CSARVYRESDNEQYF,TGCAGTGCTAGAGTGTACAGGGAGAGCGACAATGAGCAGTACTTC
TRBV4-2,TRBD2,NA,TRBJ2-7,CASSQVGTSWTYEQYF,TGTGCCAGCAGCCAAGTGGGGACTAGCTGGACCTACGAGCAGTACTTC
TRBV5-1,TRBD2,NA,TRBJ2-1,CASSVTSGGAVNEQFF,TGCGCCAGCAGCGTTACTAGCGGGGGGGCCGTGAATGAGCAGTTCTTC
TRBV3-1,NA,NA,TRBJ2-7,CASSQEVPSVSYEQYF,TGTGCCAGCAGCCAAGAGGTTCCTAGCGTGTCCTACGAGCAGTACTTC
TRBV30,TRBD1,few,TRBJ1-5,CAWSARTGADQPQHF,TGTGCCTGGAGTGCTAGGACAGGGGCCGATCAGCCCCAGCATTTT
TRBV15,NA,few,TRBJ2-7,CATSRDRATGEQYF,TGTGCCACCAGCAGAGATCGGGCCACGGGAGAGCAGTACTTC
TRBV20-1,NA,NA,TRBJ2-1,CSASGPLSYNEQFF,TGCAGTGCTAGCGGCCCTCTCTCCTACAATGAGCAGTTCTTC
TRBV5-1,NA,NA,TRBJ2-4,CASSLTISGSKNIQYF,TGCGCCAGCAGCTTAACTATCTCGGGATCCAAAAACATTCAGTACTTC
TRBV4-1,NA,NA,TRBJ2-7,CASSPPTGADYEQYF,TGCGCCAGCAGCCCCCCGACGGGGGCAGACTACGAGCAGTACTTC
TRBV20-1,NA,NA,TRBJ2-1,CSASWDLPNEQFF,TGCAGTGCTAGTTGGGACTTACCCAATGAGCAGTTCTTC
TRBV20-1,TRBD2,NA,TRBJ2-5,CSARDGREGETQYF,TGTAGTGCTAGAGACGGGAGGGAGGGAGAGACCCAGTACTTC
TRBV4-1,TRBD1,NA,TRBJ2-5,CVSSPSTGLRPETQYF,TGCGTCAGCAGCCCCTCGACAGGGCTTCGTCCGGAGACCCAGTACTTC
TRBV6-2/TRBV6-3,NA,many,TRBJ1-5,CASSSPAPGAGNQPQHF,TGTGCCAGCAGTTCCCCAGCCCCAGGGGCTGGCAATCAGCCCCAGCATTTT
TRBV19,NA,NA,TRBJ1-5,CASSIRQELNQPQHF,TGTGCCAGTAGTATCCGACAGGAACTCAATCAGCCCCAGCATTTT
TRBV4-1,NA,few,TRBJ1-4,CASSQGGGHANEKLFF,TGCGCCAGCAGCCAAGGAGGGGGGCACGCTAATGAAAAACTGTTTTTT
TRBV27,NA,NA,TRBJ2-7,CASSRGQGRGYEQYF,TGTGCCAGCAGTCGTGGGCAGGGCCGAGGATACGAGCAGTACTTC
TRBV7-2,TRBD2,NA,TRBJ2-5,CASASGSWDEQYF,TGTGCCAGCGCTAGCGGGAGTTGGGATGAGCAGTACTTC
TRBV27,NA,NA,TRBJ2-4,CASSLGERKPIQYF,TGTGCCAGCAGTTTGGGGGAACGTAAGCCCATTCAGTACTTC
TRBV4-1,TRBD2,few,TRBJ2-7,CASSQDIGRGPYEQYF,TGCGCCAGCAGCCAAGATATTGGGAGGGGACCCTACGAGCAGTACTTC
TRBV21-1,NA,few,TRBJ2-1,CASSSTRGEQFF,TGTGCCAGCAGTTCCACTAGGGGTGAGCAGTTCTTC
TRBV20-1,TRBD2,NA,TRBJ2-7,CSARARRLAGGEQYF,TGCAGTGCTAGAGCCCGCCGACTAGCGGGAGGCGAGCAGTACTTC
TRBV12-5,TRBD1,NA,TRBJ2-7,CASGRGQGPLDEQYF,TGTGCTAGTGGTAGGGGACAGGGGCCACTCGACGAGCAGTACTTC
TRBV12-3/TRBV12-4,NA,few,TRBJ1-5,CASSLDGLNQPQHF,TGTGCCAGCAGTTTAGACGGTCTCAATCAGCCCCAGCATTTT
TRBV10-3,NA,NA,TRBJ1-1,CAIGEVGDREAFF,TGTGCCATCGGTGAGGTAGGAGACAGAGAAGCTTTCTTT
TRBV7-2,NA,NA,TRBJ1-4,CASSTQTTTNEKLFF,TGTGCCAGCAGCACCCAGACCACAACTAATGAAAAACTGTTTTTT
TRBV12-3/TRBV12-4,TRBD2,NA,TRBJ2-1,CATIASGRFNEQFF,TGTGCCACCATCGCTAGCGGGAGGTTCAATGAGCAGTTCTTC